A selection of T cell receptor beta chains follows, all from one sample in a study of control samples from healthy donors and cancer patients. Assay: immunoSEQ multiplex PCR; the TCRdb copy retains only in-frame clones and omits some. The sample holds fewer than 30,000 clones, approximately 85% seen once. What was sequenced was PBMCs. The receptors shown here come from an older woman with head and neck cancer. Each CDR3 is given with its conserved first and last residue. The D gene is left open where the match is weak.

TRBV6-2/TRBV6-3 | . | CASSYSGLTNEQYF
TRBV19 | . | CASSRLNQPQHF
TRBV11-3 | TRBD1 | CASSLEGGGHQETQYF
TRBV7-9 | TRBD2 | CASSTLAGADTQYF
TRBV18 | . | CASSPPHRAADTQYF
TRBV7-9 | . | CASSLDNSQETQYF
TRBV3-1/TRBV3-2 | TRBD1 | CASTRGSNYGYTF
TRBV12-3/TRBV12-4 | . | CASSYRVEGELFF
TRBV4-3 | . | CASSQAVSGYEQYF
TRBV4-1 | TRBD2 | CASSQPPLRGGASVSTDTQYF
TRBV11-3 | . | CASSFMIARETQYF
TRBV6-5 | . | CASIGGTGYGYTF
TRBV7-6 | TRBD1 | CASSPRQGYTGELFF
TRBV7-2 | . | CASSFSMNTEAFF
TRBV4-2 | . | CASSDHHGQGRNYGYTF
TRBV11-2 | . | CASSLTVSTEAFF
TRBV7-2 | TRBD2 | CASSLGGGVSTDTQYF
TRBV11-3 | . | CASSLGPPSVNEQFF
TRBV4-1 | . | CASSQDRQPTYEQYF
TRBV12-3/TRBV12-4 | . | CASSYSSYGYTF
TRBV5-4 | . | CASIPDSLSGNEQFF
TRBV5-5 | . | CASSLERSEQYF
TRBV4-2 | TRBD2 | CASSQETSGAYEQYF